This TCR beta chain was observed in a study of T cell changes during pregnancy in multiple sclerosis. V was pared by 5 bases and J by 0 bases, with 3 bases between. There are 11 residues in the CDR3. CDR1 and CDR2 (germline): DFQATT, SNEGSKA (reference sequence). Clones were read by immunoSEQ multiplex PCR, and TCRdb kept only the in-frame ones, dropping some. The data hold more than 65,000 clones, with approximately 90% observed a single time. This clone came up once. The sequence came from a female donor with multiple sclerosis, enrolled in a pregnancy study. The chain uses TRBV20-1 and TRBJ2-3; D is undetermined. The specimen was CD4+ T cells from peripheral blood mononuclear cells, collected before pregnancy. Written as DNA, the CDR3 is TGCAGTGCTTCAAGCACAGATACGCAGTATTTT. Translated: CSASSTDTQYF.